The rows below give T cell receptor beta chains drawn from one sample of a study of human T cells and chemical hapten exposure. TCRdb redid the calling of the RACE reads with MiXCR, one entry per CDR3 protein. The sample includes 120,000 to 150,000 distinct CDR3 sequences, roughly 10% seen only once; the top ten take around 1.4%. Source: whole blood, taken in connection with sensitization to the hapten diphenylcyclopropenone (DPC). The receptors were gathered from a woman between 45 and 65 years old with alopecia areata. Some clones in this sample may be carry-over from other donors' samples. Each CDR3 is given with its conserved first and last residue. Fields, in order: D gene, clone size, J gene, V gene, CDR3 DNA, CDR3 protein. A D gene is named only where the DNA matches it firmly. Rows give clone size only sometimes, using once, few, many, or a class for an expanded clone.

d_call: TRBD1
clone_size: few
j_call: TRBJ1-5
v_call: TRBV7-2
cdr3_nt: TGTGCCAGCAGCTCCTACAGGGGTAAGCCCCAGCATTTT
cdr3_aa: CASSSYRGKPQHF

d_call: .
clone_size: few
j_call: TRBJ2-1
v_call: TRBV20-1
cdr3_nt: TGCAGTGCTGGAAACTCGGGACTGCCCTACAATGAGCAGTTCTTC
cdr3_aa: CSAGNSGLPYNEQFF

d_call: .
clone_size: few
j_call: TRBJ2-5
v_call: TRBV20-1
cdr3_nt: TGCAGTGCCACTAGGGACCAAGAGACCCAGTACTTC
cdr3_aa: CSATRDQETQYF

d_call: .
clone_size: few
j_call: TRBJ2-7
v_call: TRBV19
cdr3_nt: TGTGCCAGTAGTATAGATCCAACTTCGACCTACGAGCAGTACTTC
cdr3_aa: CASSIDPTSTYEQYF

d_call: .
clone_size: many
j_call: TRBJ2-3
v_call: TRBV5-1
cdr3_nt: TGCGCCAGCAGCTTGGTTTCAGGGGCTAACACAGATACGCAGTATTTT
cdr3_aa: CASSLVSGANTDTQYF

d_call: .
clone_size: few
j_call: TRBJ1-2
v_call: TRBV25-1
cdr3_nt: TGTGCCACCGAAACTTTTCTGTATGGCTACACCTTC
cdr3_aa: CATETFLYGYTF

d_call: .
clone_size: many
j_call: TRBJ2-2
v_call: TRBV6-2/TRBV6-3
cdr3_nt: TGTGCCAGCAGTTACCTCCTGAACACCGGGGAGCTGTTTTTT
cdr3_aa: CASSYLLNTGELFF

d_call: .
clone_size: .
j_call: TRBJ2-5
v_call: TRBV27
cdr3_nt: TGTGCCAGCAGTTTAGGGACTTACCAAGAGACCCAGTACTTC
cdr3_aa: CASSLGTYQETQYF

d_call: .
clone_size: few
j_call: TRBJ1-5
v_call: TRBV5-8
cdr3_nt: TGTGCCAGCAGCTATACGGCGGAGCATTTT
cdr3_aa: CASSYTAEHF

d_call: .
clone_size: .
j_call: TRBJ2-3
v_call: TRBV20-1
cdr3_nt: TGCAGTGCTAGAGGTGTCGGAGGATTTGATACGCAGTATTTT
cdr3_aa: CSARGVGGFDTQYF

d_call: TRBD2
clone_size: .
j_call: TRBJ2-3
v_call: TRBV6-1
cdr3_nt: TGTGCCAGCCGGACTAGCGGCACAGATACGCAGTATTTT
cdr3_aa: CASRTSGTDTQYF

d_call: .
clone_size: .
j_call: TRBJ1-5
v_call: TRBV9
cdr3_nt: TGTGCCAGCAGCCACGGACACGATAGCAATCAGCCCCAGCATTTT
cdr3_aa: CASSHGHDSNQPQHF

d_call: .
clone_size: few
j_call: TRBJ2-3
v_call: TRBV5-1
cdr3_nt: TGCGCCAGCAGCCCTTTGGGGAGCACAGATACGCAGTATTTT
cdr3_aa: CASSPLGSTDTQYF

d_call: TRBD1
clone_size: .
j_call: TRBJ2-7
v_call: TRBV20-1
cdr3_nt: TGCAGTGCACCGTCTCAGGGGACAGGGGTCCACGAGCAGTACTTC
cdr3_aa: CSAPSQGTGVHEQYF

d_call: .
clone_size: many
j_call: TRBJ1-5
v_call: TRBV12-3/TRBV12-4
cdr3_nt: TGTGCCAGCAGTCCAACAGGGAATAACCAGCCCCAGCATTTT
cdr3_aa: CASSPTGNNQPQHF